Listed below are T cell receptor beta chains from one sample, sequenced in a study of T cell responses to AZD1222 COVID-19 vaccine. Using immunoSEQ multiplex PCR, the repertoire was profiled, and TCRdb retains in-frame clones only, with some absent. The sample records approximately 150,000 clones, about 92% being singletons. Here the sequenced sample was peripheral blood, taken 28 days after the second AZD1222 dose. These receptors were taken from an adult who received the AZD1222 COVID-19 vaccine. The CDR3 runs from the conserved cysteine through the conserved F or W. D genes are given only for firm matches. The size entry is marked missing in some rows and otherwise reads once, few, many or a size class.

V	size	J	D	CDR3	DNA
TRBV6-4	.	TRBJ2-1	TRBD2	CASSVRLAGAEEQFF	TGTGCCAGCAGTGTAAGACTAGCGGGAGCTGAGGAGCAGTTCTTC
TRBV30	once	TRBJ1-6	.	CAWSLLNGNSPLHF	TGTGCCTGGAGTCTCCTTAACGGGAATTCACCCCTCCACTTT
TRBV3-1/TRBV3-2	.	TRBJ2-2	.	CASSQVGMRNGELFF	TGTGCCAGCAGCCAAGTTGGTATGAGAAACGGGGAGCTGTTTTTT
TRBV14	.	TRBJ1-2	TRBD1	CASSQDEVADRVYGYTF	TGTGCCAGCAGCCAAGATGAGGTTGCGGACAGGGTCTATGGCTACACCTTC
TRBV5-5	.	TRBJ2-2	TRBD1	CASSPLAGGNTGELFF	TGTGCCAGCAGCCCCCTAGCAGGGGGGAACACCGGGGAGCTGTTTTTT
TRBV4-1	.	TRBJ1-2	.	CASSQEGMERYGYTF	TGCGCCAGCAGCCAAGAAGGTATGGAACGCTATGGCTACACCTTC
TRBV7-7	.	TRBJ2-5	.	CASSLARVGSGETQYF	TGTGCCAGCAGCTTAGCCCGTGTAGGGTCGGGGGAGACCCAGTACTTC
TRBV28	.	TRBJ2-7	.	CATESGTIYEQYF	TGTGCCACCGAGTCCGGGACGATTTACGAGCAGTACTTC
TRBV7-8	once	TRBJ2-1	TRBD2	CASAPSGRNNEQFF	TGTGCCAGCGCACCGAGCGGGAGAAACAATGAGCAGTTCTTC
TRBV5-1	.	TRBJ2-7	TRBD1	CASSSTGDREQYF	TGCGCCAGCAGCTCAACAGGGGACCGCGAGCAGTACTTC
TRBV7-2	.	TRBJ1-1	.	CASSLGQTTEAFF	TGTGCCAGCAGCTTAGGGCAGACCACTGAAGCTTTCTTT
TRBV5-4	once	TRBJ1-4	.	CASSLVGGNEKLFF	TGTGCCAGCAGCTTGGTTGGGGGGAATGAAAAACTGTTTTTT
TRBV5-6	.	TRBJ2-1	TRBD2	CASRPGLAVNEQFF	TGTGCCAGCAGACCGGGACTAGCCGTAAATGAGCAGTTCTTC
TRBV11-2	.	TRBJ1-2	.	CASSLDRTAGGYTF	TGTGCCAGCAGCTTAGATCGAACGGCCGGTGGCTACACCTTC
TRBV14	once	TRBJ2-7	TRBD2	CASSQEAGGRTHEQYF	TGTGCCAGCAGCCAAGAAGCGGGCGGGAGGACCCACGAGCAGTACTTC
TRBV6-6	few	TRBJ2-7	.	CASSRDREGLEQYF	TGTGCCAGCAGCCGTGACAGGGAGGGGCTCGAGCAGTACTTC
TRBV18	.	TRBJ2-3	.	CASSPVGSTDTQYF	TGTGCCAGCTCACCCGTAGGGAGTACAGATACGCAGTATTTT
TRBV24-1	.	TRBJ2-1	.	CATSLNPYNEQFF	TGTGCCACCAGCTTGAATCCCTACAATGAGCAGTTCTTC